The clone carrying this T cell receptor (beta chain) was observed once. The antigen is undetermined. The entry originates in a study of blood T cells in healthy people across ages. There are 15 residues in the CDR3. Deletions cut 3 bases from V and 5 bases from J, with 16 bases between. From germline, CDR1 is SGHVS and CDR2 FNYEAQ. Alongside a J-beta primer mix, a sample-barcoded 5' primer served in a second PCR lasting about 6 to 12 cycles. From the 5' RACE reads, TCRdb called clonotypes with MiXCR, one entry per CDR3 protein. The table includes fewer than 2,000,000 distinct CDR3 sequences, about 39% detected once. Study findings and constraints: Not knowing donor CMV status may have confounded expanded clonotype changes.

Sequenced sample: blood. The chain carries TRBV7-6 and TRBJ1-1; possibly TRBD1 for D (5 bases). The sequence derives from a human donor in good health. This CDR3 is CASSFEPGPRTEAFF. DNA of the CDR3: TGTGCCAGCAGCTTCGAACCGGGGCCTAGGACTGAAGCTTTCTTT.